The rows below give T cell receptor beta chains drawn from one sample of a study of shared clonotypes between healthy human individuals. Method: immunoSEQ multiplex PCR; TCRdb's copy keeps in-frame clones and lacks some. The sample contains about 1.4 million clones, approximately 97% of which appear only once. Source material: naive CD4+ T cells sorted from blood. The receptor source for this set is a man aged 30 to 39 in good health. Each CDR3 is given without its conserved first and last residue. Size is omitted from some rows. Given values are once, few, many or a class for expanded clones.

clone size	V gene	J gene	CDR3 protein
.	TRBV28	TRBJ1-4	ASSFAGVNEKLF
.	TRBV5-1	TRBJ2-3	ASSLKRESTSTDTQY
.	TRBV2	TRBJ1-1	ASNLQGLNTEAF
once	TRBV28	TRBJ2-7	ASSPGSSYEQY
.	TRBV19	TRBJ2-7	ASHLGTRSPWLY
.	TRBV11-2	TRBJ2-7	ASSRTSGKTYEQY
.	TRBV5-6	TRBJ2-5	ASSSDPGTETQY
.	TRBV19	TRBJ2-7	ASSTPLKGSYEQY
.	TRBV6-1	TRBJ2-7	ASSADSHGEQY
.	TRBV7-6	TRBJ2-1	ASSLKISYNEQF
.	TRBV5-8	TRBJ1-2	AIRRVSGQGRHGYT
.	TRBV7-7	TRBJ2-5	ASSLQWGPETQY
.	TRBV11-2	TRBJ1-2	ASSLGRHRGGDAYGYT
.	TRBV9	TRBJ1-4	ASSAPGPRNEKLF
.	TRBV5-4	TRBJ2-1	ASSLASNEQF
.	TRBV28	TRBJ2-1	ASSPPGPQRYNEQF
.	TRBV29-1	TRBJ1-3	SVVISSGNTIY
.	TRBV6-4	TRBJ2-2	ASSSGTSGSPNTGELF
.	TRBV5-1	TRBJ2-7	ASSLRGGISSLEQY
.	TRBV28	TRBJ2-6	ASSFQVPGANVLT
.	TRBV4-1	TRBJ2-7	ASSQETRAPEQY
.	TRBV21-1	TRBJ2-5	ASSKVICRDRGTSQETQY
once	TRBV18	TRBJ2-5	ASSPPAGDDETQY
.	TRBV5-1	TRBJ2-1	ASRGTLSYNEQF
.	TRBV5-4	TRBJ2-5	ASSNSGRAFETQY
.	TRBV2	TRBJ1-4	ASSGGTNEKLF
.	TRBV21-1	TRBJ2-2	ASSTVGQGDSTGELF
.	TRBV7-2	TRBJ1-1	ASSLGQNTEAF
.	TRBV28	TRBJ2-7	ASTTGGVNFSYEQY
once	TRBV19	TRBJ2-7	ASSAGTIYEQY
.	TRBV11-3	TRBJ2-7	ASSLEYRDHEQY
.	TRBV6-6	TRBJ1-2	ASGGEDGYT
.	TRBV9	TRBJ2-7	ASSGGAGTNYEQY
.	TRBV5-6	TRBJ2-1	ASRGTSGYNEQF
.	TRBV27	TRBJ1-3	ASSTQGFSGNTIY
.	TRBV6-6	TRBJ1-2	ASRLSGLNYGYT
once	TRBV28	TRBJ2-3	ASSSIPPGTSFTDTQY
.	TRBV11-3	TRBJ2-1	ASSLGLLGTLNEQF
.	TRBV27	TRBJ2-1	ASSLVVGYEQF
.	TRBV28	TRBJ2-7	ASSYSSGTYEQY
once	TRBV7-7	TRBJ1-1	ASSPGPATEAF
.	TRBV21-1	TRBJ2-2	ASSKGDSRTRGIMRRELF
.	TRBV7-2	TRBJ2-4	ASRGGRGPQY
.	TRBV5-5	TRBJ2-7	ASSLAGTGTEQY
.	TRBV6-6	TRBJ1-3	ASRDTGNTIY
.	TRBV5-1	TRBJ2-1	ASAELAGTNEQF
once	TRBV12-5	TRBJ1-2	ASGATGTYGYT
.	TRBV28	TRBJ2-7	ASSLGGPYEQY
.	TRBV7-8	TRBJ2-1	ASTTGTFGTSGRSGDNEQF
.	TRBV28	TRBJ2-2	ASRSPGQGATGELF
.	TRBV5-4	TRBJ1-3	ASSLRTGGSGNTIY
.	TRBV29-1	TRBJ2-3	SVGPFPTDTQY
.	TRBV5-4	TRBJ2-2	ASSFPGRTVNTGELF
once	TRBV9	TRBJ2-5	ASSGGTGVMETQY
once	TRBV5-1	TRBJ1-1	ASSRLFRGLVNTEAF